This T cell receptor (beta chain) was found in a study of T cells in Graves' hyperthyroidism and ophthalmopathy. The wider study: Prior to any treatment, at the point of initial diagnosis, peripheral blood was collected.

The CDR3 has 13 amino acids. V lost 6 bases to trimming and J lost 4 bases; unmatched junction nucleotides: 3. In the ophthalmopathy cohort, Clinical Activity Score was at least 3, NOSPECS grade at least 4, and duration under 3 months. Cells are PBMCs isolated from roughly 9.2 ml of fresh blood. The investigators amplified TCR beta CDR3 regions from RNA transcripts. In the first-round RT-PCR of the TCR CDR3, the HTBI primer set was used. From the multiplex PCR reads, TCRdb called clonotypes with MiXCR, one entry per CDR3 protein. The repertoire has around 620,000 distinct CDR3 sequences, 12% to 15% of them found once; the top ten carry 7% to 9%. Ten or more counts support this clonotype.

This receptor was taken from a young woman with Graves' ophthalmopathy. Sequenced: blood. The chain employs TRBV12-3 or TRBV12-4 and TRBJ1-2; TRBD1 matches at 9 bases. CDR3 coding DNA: TGTGCCAGCAGCCGGGGACAGGGCTATGGCTACACCTTC. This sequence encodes CASSRGQGYGYTF.